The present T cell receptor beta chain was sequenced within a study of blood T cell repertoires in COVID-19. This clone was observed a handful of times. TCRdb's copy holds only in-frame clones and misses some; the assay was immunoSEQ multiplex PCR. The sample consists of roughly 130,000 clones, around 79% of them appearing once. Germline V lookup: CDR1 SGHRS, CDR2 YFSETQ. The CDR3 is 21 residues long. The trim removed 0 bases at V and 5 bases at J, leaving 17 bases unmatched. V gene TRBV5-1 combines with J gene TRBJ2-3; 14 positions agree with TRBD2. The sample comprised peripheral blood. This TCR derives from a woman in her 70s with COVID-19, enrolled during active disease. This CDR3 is CASSLAPASHRLAGGEDTQYF. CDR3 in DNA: TGCGCCAGCAGCTTGGCTCCCGCCTCCCACAGACTAGCGGGGGGGGAAGATACGCAGTATTTT.